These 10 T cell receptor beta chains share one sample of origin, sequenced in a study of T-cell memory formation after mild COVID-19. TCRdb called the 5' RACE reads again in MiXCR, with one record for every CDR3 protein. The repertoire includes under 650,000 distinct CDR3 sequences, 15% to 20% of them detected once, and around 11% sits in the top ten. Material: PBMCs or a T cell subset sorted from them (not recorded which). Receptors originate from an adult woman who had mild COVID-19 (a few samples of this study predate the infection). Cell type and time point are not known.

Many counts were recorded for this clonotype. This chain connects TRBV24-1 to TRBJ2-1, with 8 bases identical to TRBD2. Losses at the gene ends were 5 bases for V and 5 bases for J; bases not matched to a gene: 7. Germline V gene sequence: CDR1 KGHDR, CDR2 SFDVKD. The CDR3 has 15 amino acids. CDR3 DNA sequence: TGTGCCACCAGTGTACACGGGGGGGAAAACAATGAGCAGTTCTTC. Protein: CATSVHGGENNEQFF.

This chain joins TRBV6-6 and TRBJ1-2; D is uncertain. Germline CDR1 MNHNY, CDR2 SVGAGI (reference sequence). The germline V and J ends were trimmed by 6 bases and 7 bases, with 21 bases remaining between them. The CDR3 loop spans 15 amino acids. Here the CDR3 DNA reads TGTGCCAGCAGGGAACCCCAGGCAGTGGGAGGTGGCTACACCTTC. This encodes CASREPQAVGGGYTF.

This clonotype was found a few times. CDR3 amino acids: CASSQESGTGELFF. The CDR3 DNA follows: TGCGCCAGCAGCCAAGAGAGCGGGACCGGGGAGCTGTTTTTT. V and J are TRBV4-3 and TRBJ2-2; the D gene is possibly TRBD2 (6 bases). The germline V gene encodes CDR1 LGHNA and CDR2 YSLEER. V shed 0 bases and J shed 5 bases, with 7 bases lying between them. This CDR3 is built from 14 residues.

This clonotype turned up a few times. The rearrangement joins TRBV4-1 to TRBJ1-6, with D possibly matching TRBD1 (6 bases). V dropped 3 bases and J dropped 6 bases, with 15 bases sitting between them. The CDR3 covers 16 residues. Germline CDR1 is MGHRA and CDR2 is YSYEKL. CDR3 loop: CASSQGRGALNSPLHF. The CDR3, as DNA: TGCGCCAGCAGCCAGGGAAGGGGGGCCCTTAATTCACCCCTCCACTTT.

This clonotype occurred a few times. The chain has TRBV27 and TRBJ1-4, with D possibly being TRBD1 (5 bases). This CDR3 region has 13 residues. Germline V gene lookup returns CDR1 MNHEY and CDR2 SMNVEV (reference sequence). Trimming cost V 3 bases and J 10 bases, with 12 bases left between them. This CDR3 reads CASSLGPGAKLFF. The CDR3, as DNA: TGTGCCAGCAGTTTGGGTCCCGGGGCAAAACTGTTTTTT.

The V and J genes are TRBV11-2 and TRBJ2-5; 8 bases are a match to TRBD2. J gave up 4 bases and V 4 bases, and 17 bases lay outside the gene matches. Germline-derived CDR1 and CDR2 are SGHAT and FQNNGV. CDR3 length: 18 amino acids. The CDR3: CASSSRGGGRPSLETQYF. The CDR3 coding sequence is TGTGCCAGCAGCTCCCGAGGAGGCGGGAGGCCCTCTTTAGAGACCCAGTACTTC.

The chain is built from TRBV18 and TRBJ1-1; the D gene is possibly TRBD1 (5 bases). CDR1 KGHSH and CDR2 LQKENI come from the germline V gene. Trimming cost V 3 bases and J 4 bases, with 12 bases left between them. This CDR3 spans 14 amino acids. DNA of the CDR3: TGTGCCAGCTCACCGGGGAGGGGTCCCACTGAAGCTTTCTTT. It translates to CASSPGRGPTEAFF.

The CDR3 sequence is CASSWDRGGYPYTF. The CDR3 DNA reads as TGTGCCAGCAGTTGGGACAGGGGTGGCTATCCCTACACCTTC. The V gene is TRBV6-5, the J gene TRBJ1-2; TRBD1 matches 10 bases. With 4 bases clipped from V and 10 bases from J, the junction kept 9 bases outside the gene matches. The CDR3 runs 14 residues. Looked up from germline, CDR1 is MNHEY and CDR2 is SVGAGI.

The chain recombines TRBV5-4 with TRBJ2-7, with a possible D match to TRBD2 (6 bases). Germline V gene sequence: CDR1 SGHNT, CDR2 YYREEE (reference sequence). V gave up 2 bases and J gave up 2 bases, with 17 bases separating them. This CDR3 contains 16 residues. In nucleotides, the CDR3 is TGTGCCAGCAGCTTCGACGGCTTGGGGGGTGCCTACGAGCAGTACTTC. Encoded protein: CASSFDGLGGAYEQYF.

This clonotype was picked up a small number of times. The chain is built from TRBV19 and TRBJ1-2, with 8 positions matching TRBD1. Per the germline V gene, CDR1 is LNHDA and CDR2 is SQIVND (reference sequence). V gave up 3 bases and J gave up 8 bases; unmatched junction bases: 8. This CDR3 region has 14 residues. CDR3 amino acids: CASSIMAGGRGYTF. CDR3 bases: TGTGCCAGTAGTATCATGGCAGGGGGCCGGGGCTACACCTTC.